Following are 29 T cell receptor beta chains from one sample sequenced in a study of cytomegalovirus exposure and HLA in healthy donors. The PCR contained 60 Vbeta and 13 Jbeta primers. Sequenced by immunoSEQ multiplex PCR; TCRdb stores in-frame clones only, minus some. The profile covers more than 150,000 clones, with around four fifths appearing a single time and over 1.5% taken by the ten largest. The sequencing sample was made of PBMCs. The receptors were gathered from a man in his fifties or sixties in good health and CMV-seronegative.

Concerning this clone itself: This CDR3 is also generated by other DNA sequences in the sample. DNA for the CDR3: TGTGCCACCAGTAGAAAAGGGGGGGGGACTTCCAATTCACCCCTCCACTTT. It is translated as CATSRKGGGTSNSPLHF. The genes are TRBV15 and TRBJ1-6; weak D call: TRBD1 (6 bases). Per germline, CDR1 LNHNV and CDR2 YYDKDF (reference sequence). The V end was cut by 6 bases, the J end by 7 bases, with 22 bases between. The CDR3 spans 17 residues.

This sequence joins TRBV27 and TRBJ2-3, with TRBD2 as a possible D gene (7 bases). Trimming removed 6 bases from V and 5 bases from J, with 15 bases in between. This CDR3 has 14 residues. The germline V gene has CDR1 MNHEY and CDR2 SMNVEV (reference sequence). The chain's CDR3 is CASRSGGAVDTQYF. In nucleotides, the CDR3 is TGTGCCAGCAGAAGTGGGGGGGCCGTAGATACGCAGTATTTT.

The chain uses TRBV5-1 and TRBJ1-1; D may be TRBD1 (5 bases). The CDR3 spans 14 residues. Germline V CDR1 and CDR2: SGHRS, YFSETQ. Trimming left V 4 bases short and J 1 base short, with 11 bases between. The CDR3 DNA sequence: TGCGCCAGCAGCCCCAGGGTGGAGAACACTGAAGCTTTCTTT. Translating gives CASSPRVENTEAFF.

The rearrangement uses TRBV6-5 and TRBJ1-4; 7 positions match TRBD1. With 6 bases clipped from V and 0 bases from J, the junction kept 1 base outside the gene matches. CDR3 length equals 14 residues. From germline, CDR1 is MNHEY and CDR2 SVGAGI. The CDR3 protein is CASSGTATNEKLFF. The DNA for the CDR3 is TGTGCCAGCAGCGGGACAGCAACTAATGAAAAACTGTTTTTT.

The chain employs TRBV19 and TRBJ2-1; possibly TRBD2 for D (6 bases). The CDR3 loop spans 15 amino acids. Trimming took off 3 bases at V and 1 base at J, with 10 bases between the two ends. Germline V gene sequence: CDR1 LNHDA, CDR2 SQIVND (reference sequence). The CDR3 DNA follows: TGTGCCAGTAGTATCAAGGGAGGTTCCTACAATGAGCAGTTCTTC. Its translation: CASSIKGGSYNEQFF.

This chain uses TRBV5-5 with TRBJ2-3, with 7 nucleotides matching TRBD2. CDR3 length: 15 residues. The V gene end was trimmed by 2 bases and the J gene end by 6 bases; junction bases not matched to a gene: 9. Germline CDR1 is SGHKS and CDR2 is YYEKEE (reference sequence). The CDR3 sequence: CASSFRGEGWDTQYF. CDR3 DNA sequence: TGTGCCAGCAGCTTCCGAGGGGAGGGTTGGGATACGCAGTATTTT.

This clone has more than one count but fewer than ten. The chain is built from TRBV4-3 and TRBJ1-2, with D tentatively TRBD1 (5 bases). CDR3 length: 14 residues. The germline V and J ends were trimmed by 0 bases and 2 bases, with 7 bases remaining between them. Germline lookup yields CDR1 LGHNA and CDR2 YSLEER. The CDR3 here is CASSQDRQNYGYTF. DNA for the CDR3: TGCGCCAGCAGCCAAGATAGACAGAACTATGGCTACACCTTC.

This clone was detected only once. V is TRBV20-1 and J is TRBJ1-4; D is unclear. The CDR3 contains 11 residues. CDR1 is DFQATT and CDR2 is SNEGSKA in the germline V gene (reference sequence). V gave up 3 bases and J gave up 8 bases, with 7 bases separating them. The CDR3 sequence is CSASAGEKLFF. Here the CDR3 DNA reads TGCAGTGCTAGTGCGGGGGAAAAACTGTTTTTT.

This clone was counted only a few times. The chain couples TRBV6-5 to TRBJ1-5, with a tentative D call TRBD1 (6 bases). The V gene lost 6 bases and the J gene lost 7 bases, with 19 bases spanning the gap. CDR3 length: 15 residues. Germline lookup yields CDR1 MNHEY and CDR2 SVGAGI. CDR3 region: CASSQGRGVVQPQHF. In nucleotides, the CDR3 is TGTGCCAGCAGCCAGGGGAGAGGGGTTGTCCAGCCCCAGCATTTT.

The CDR3 reads CASSLPYGQGGTEAFF. DNA for the CDR3: TGTGCCAGCAGCTTACCATATGGACAGGGTGGCACTGAAGCTTTCTTT. The chain joins TRBV7-2 to TRBJ1-1, with 8 bases identical to TRBD1. Germline lookup yields CDR1 SGHTA and CDR2 FQGNSA. V lost 2 bases to trimming and J lost 4 bases; unmatched junction nucleotides: 9. This CDR3 is 16 amino acids long.

The chain combines TRBV19 with TRBJ1-1; tentatively, D is TRBD1 (6 bases). This CDR3 comprises 15 residues. V shed 1 base and J shed 5 bases, with 14 bases lying between them. The germline gives CDR1 LNHDA, CDR2 SQIVND (reference sequence). Here the CDR3 DNA reads TGTGCCAGTAGTATAGGCCCAGGGGTGGGTACTGAAGCTTTCTTT. This codes for CASSIGPGVGTEAFF. The complete variable domain, with remaining parts taken from reference TRBV19 and TRBJ1-1, reads DGGITQSPKYLFRKEGQNVTLSCEQNLNHDAMYWYRQDPGQGLRLIYYSQIVNDFQKGDIAEGYSVSREKKESFPLTVTSAQKNPTAFYLCASSIGPGVGTEAFFGQGTRLTVV.

V and J are TRBV19 and TRBJ2-3; 9 nucleotides agree with TRBD2. The CDR3 extends over 17 amino acids. The V gene's germline CDR1 is LNHDA and CDR2 SQIVND (reference sequence). The V segment lost 5 bases and the J segment 0 bases; nucleotides outside the gene matches: 9. The CDR3 sequence is CASSLYGGRASTDTQYF. The CDR3 DNA is TGTGCCAGTAGTTTGTATGGCGGGAGGGCTAGCACAGATACGCAGTATTTT.

A remark on this clone: Sequence at one end of the junction differs from germline and may be a read error. The rearrangement links TRBV7-9 to TRBJ1-2; tentatively, D is TRBD1 (5 bases). The CDR3 is 16 amino acids. Germline V gene sequence: CDR1 SEHNR, CDR2 FQNEAQ (reference sequence). The CDR3 reads CSSSSSSGDTNYGYTF. In nucleotides, the CDR3 is TGTTCCAGCAGCTCCTCTTCGGGGGATACTAACTATGGCTACACCTTC.

In its sample, this clone was seen a few times. This chain links TRBV6-6 with TRBJ1-1, with a weak D call TRBD1 (6 bases). The germline V gene encodes CDR1 MNHNY and CDR2 SVGAGI (reference sequence). The CDR3 contains 13 residues. The ends were cut back, 0 bases at V and 8 bases at J, with 10 bases in the middle. The CDR3 bases are TGTGCCAGCAGTTACTCAGGGACAAAGGAAGCTTTCTTT. Its translation is CASSYSGTKEAFF.

This chain links TRBV6-4 with TRBJ1-4; 10 bases align to TRBD1. The CDR3 totals 15 residues. The ends lost 2 bases at V and 8 bases at J; junction bases unmatched: 5. Germline CDR1 reads MRHNA; CDR2 reads SNTAGT. CDR3 nucleotide sequence: TGTGCCAGCAGTGACCGGGACAGGGGTGAGGAAAAACTGTTTTTT. It is translated as CASSDRDRGEEKLFF.

The J gene is TRBJ2-1, the V gene TRBV18, with TRBD2 matching over 8 bases. CDR3 length equals 14 residues. Looked up from germline, CDR1 is KGHSH and CDR2 is LQKENI. After removal of 4 bases from V and 6 bases from J, the junction contained 5 bases not matched to a gene. CDR3 sequence reads: CASSRYGRGNEQFF. The CDR3 nucleotides read TGTGCCAGCTCACGGTACGGGAGGGGCAATGAGCAGTTCTTC.

The chain uses TRBV6-1 and TRBJ1-4, with 7 bases identical to TRBD1. The V segment lost 6 bases and the J segment 1 base; nucleotides outside the gene matches: 5. Germline CDR1 reads MNHNS; CDR2 reads SASEGT. The CDR3 has 15 amino acids. This CDR3 reads CASRTGTLTNEKLFF. The CDR3 DNA follows: TGTGCCAGCAGGACAGGGACATTAACTAATGAAAAACTGTTTTTT.

The chain's CDR3 is CASLAGGNYEQYF. The CDR3 coding sequence is TGTGCCAGCCTAGCGGGGGGAAACTACGAGCAGTACTTC. V usage is TRBV6-6 and J usage is TRBJ2-7, with 11 bases aligning to TRBD2. CDR3 size: 13 residues. After removal of 8 bases from V and 3 bases from J, the junction contained 3 bases not matched to a gene. CDR1 and CDR2 (germline): MNHNY, SVGAGI (reference sequence).

The rearrangement joins TRBV6-6 to TRBJ2-3; D is perhaps TRBD1 (6 bases). The germline V gene has CDR1 MNHNY and CDR2 SVGAGI (reference sequence). Trimming pared 5 bases from V and 7 bases from J, leaving 10 bases between. The CDR3 spans 12 residues. CDR3 region: CASSAQGNTQYF. The DNA of the CDR3 is TGTGCCAGCAGTGCACAGGGAAATACGCAGTATTTT.

This chain uses TRBV28 with TRBJ2-7, with D possibly matching TRBD2 (5 bases). Germline lookup yields CDR1 MDHEN and CDR2 SYDVKM. CDR3 length: 16 amino acids. V lost 5 bases to trimming and J lost 2 bases, with 19 bases between them. CDR3 in amino acids: CASSTLRGASTYEQYF. DNA for the CDR3: TGTGCCAGCAGTACCCTTCGGGGTGCCTCTACCTACGAGCAGTACTTC.

The V and J genes are TRBV7-2 and TRBJ2-2; 8 nucleotides line up with TRBD2. V lost 4 bases, J lost 3 bases, and 7 bases stayed unmatched. CDR3 length equals 16 residues. Per the germline V gene, CDR1 is SGHTA and CDR2 is FQGNSA. The chain's CDR3 is CASSSSGTRHTGELFF. The CDR3 DNA reads TGTGCCAGCAGCTCCTCCGGGACTAGACACACCGGGGAGCTGTTTTTT.

This rearrangement joins TRBV4-1 to TRBJ2-7; D perhaps matches TRBD1 (5 bases). V was cut by 1 base and J by 0 bases, with 10 bases left in between. The V gene's germline CDR1 is MGHRA and CDR2 YSYEKL. The CDR3 loop spans 15 amino acids. CDR3 nucleotides: TGCGCCAGCAGCCAAGGGTGGGGCAGCTCCTACGAGCAGTACTTC. Translating gives CASSQGWGSSYEQYF.

This clone appeared once. The chain couples TRBV7-2 to TRBJ1-6; D perhaps matches TRBD1 (6 bases). The CDR3 has 16 amino acids. V was clipped by 5 bases and J by 7 bases, with 18 bases between them. CDR1 SGHTA and CDR2 FQGNSA come from the germline V gene. In DNA form, the CDR3 reads TGTGCCAGCAGCGAAAGACAGGTCCGAGGAAATTCACCCCTCCACTTT. Its translation is CASSERQVRGNSPLHF.

The chain uses TRBV30 and TRBJ2-6; D gene ambiguous. The V and J ends lost 5 bases and 0 bases respectively, with 5 bases between them. CDR3 length equals 13 residues. CDR1 is GTSNPN and CDR2 is SVGIG in the germline V gene (reference sequence). CDR3 DNA: TGTGCCTGGCAGTTCTCTGGGGCCAACGTCCTGACTTTC. The encoded protein is CAWQFSGANVLTF. The full variable domain, rest sourced from reference TRBV30 and TRBJ2-6, is SQTIHQWPATLVQPVGSPLSLECTVEGTSNPNLYWYRQAAGRGLQLLFYSVGIGQISSEVPQNLSASRPQDRQFILSSKKLLLSDSGFYLCAWQFSGANVLTFGAGSRLTVL.

The V call is TRBV5-4, the J call TRBJ2-1; TRBD2 matches 11 bases. The CDR3 is 18 amino acids. The J segment lost 2 bases and the V segment lost 4 bases, leaving 11 bases of the junction unmatched. Germline-derived CDR1 and CDR2 are SGHNT and YYREEE (reference sequence). The CDR3 DNA is TGTGCCAGCAGCCCAGGGGGCAATAGCGGGAGGGCCTACAATGAGCAGTTCTTC. This translates into CASSPGGNSGRAYNEQFF.

The table lists this clone with a count of one. This rearrangement joins TRBV28 to TRBJ1-2; 8 positions agree with TRBD1. Trimming at V came to 6 bases and at J to 6 bases, leaving 9 bases not matched to a gene. The CDR3 totals 14 residues. CDR1 is MDHEN, CDR2 SYDVKM, per germline. CDR3 DNA sequence: TGTGCCAGCAGCCCTACAGGGGGGTGGCATGGCTACACCTTC. It is translated as CASSPTGGWHGYTF.

In DNA form, the CDR3 reads TGCGCCAGCAGCTCCAGGGCTGGACTAGCGGAGTCTAGCTCCTACAATGAGCAGTTCTTC. Translation: CASSSRAGLAESSSYNEQFF. The chain recombines TRBV5-1 with TRBJ2-1; 10 nucleotides align to TRBD2. Germline assignment: CDR1 SGHRS and CDR2 YFSETQ. The CDR3 covers 20 residues. Trimming took 3 bases from V and 0 from J; bases not matched to a gene: 15. Using reference TRBV5-1 and TRBJ2-1 for the parts outside the CDR3, the full variable domain is KAGVTQTPRYLIKTRGQQVTLSCSPISGHRSVSWYQQTPGQGLQFLFEYFSETQRNKGNFPGRFSGRQFSNSRSEMNVSTLELGDSALYLCASSSRAGLAESSSYNEQFFGPGTRLTVL.

The chain has TRBV5-1 and TRBJ1-5, with TRBD1 matching over 7 bases. In germline, CDR1 is SGHRS, CDR2 YFSETQ. The CDR3 consists of 15 residues. The V segment lost 4 bases and the J segment 4 bases; nucleotides outside the gene matches: 8. The CDR3 nucleotides read TGCGCCAGCAGCCCTACAGGGGAACGAAATCAGCCCCAGCATTTT. Residues: CASSPTGERNQPQHF.

The gene calls are TRBV5-1 and TRBJ2-6; 7 nucleotides agree with TRBD1. J gave up 6 bases and V 3 bases, and 15 bases lay outside the gene matches. Germline V lookup: CDR1 SGHRS, CDR2 YFSETQ. There are 18 residues in the CDR3. The CDR3 nucleotides read TGCGCCAGCAGCTCATCACAGGGGATGGGCGGATCGGCCAACGTCCTGACTTTC. Translated: CASSSSQGMGGSANVLTF. Using reference TRBV5-1 and TRBJ2-6 for the parts outside the CDR3, the full variable domain is KAGVTQTPRYLIKTRGQQVTLSCSPISGHRSVSWYQQTPGQGLQFLFEYFSETQRNKGNFPGRFSGRQFSNSRSEMNVSTLELGDSALYLCASSSSQGMGGSANVLTFGAGSRLTVL.